This entry is about one T cell receptor (beta chain). What it binds is not known. Time point defined: week 5, during vaccination. Alongside topical imiquimod, each dose of vaccine comprised 300 ug of mutant IDH1 20-mer peptide. Each of the donors came in with new WHO grade 3 or 4 astrocytomas that were IDH1-mutant and ATRX-lost. This CDR3 contains 15 residues. The germline V and J ends were trimmed by 0 bases and 9 bases, with 15 bases remaining between them. The V gene's germline CDR1 is SGHTS and CDR2 YDEGEE. The assay was immunoSEQ multiplex PCR, and TCRdb's table has in-frame clones only and misses some. Of more than 10,000 clones in the sample, around 86% were seen once. These data come from a study of a mutant IDH1 vaccine in newly diagnosed glioma. Across the whole study: Administration of eight vaccinations to patients took place in weeks 1, 3, 5, 7, 11, 15, 19, 23. Patients began vaccination 4-6 weeks after radiotherapy alone, or with temozolomide cycles. Therapy received beforehand was radiotherapy, temozolomide, or both, with most patients given both.

The input for sequencing was PBMCs, taken from a glioma patient whose treatment included an IDH1 peptide vaccine. The chain combines TRBV5-8 with TRBJ1-4; no firm D call. The receptor was derived from a woman between 40 and 55 years old with glioma. Some clones in this sample may be carry-over from other donors' samples. The CDR3 DNA sequence: TGTGCCAGCAGCTTGGACCTTCCGGCGGGCCAAAAACTGTTTTTT. This sequence encodes CASSLDLPAGQKLFF.